This TCR beta chain was recovered during a study of blood T cell repertoires in COVID-19. This CDR3 comprises 13 residues. The V and J ends lost 6 bases and 5 bases, in that order; junction bases with no gene match: 7. Germline V gene lookup returns CDR1 ENHRY and CDR2 SYGVKD. The assay was immunoSEQ multiplex PCR, and TCRdb's table has in-frame clones only and misses some. In the table there are about 110,000 clones, more than 80% of which are singletons. Sequencing input: peripheral blood. This clonotype originated in a human donor in a cohort sampled during active COVID-19. The rearrangement links TRBV10-3 to TRBJ2-7; 7 nucleotides agree with TRBD1. The CDR3 DNA is TGTGCCATCAGAGACAGGGTGAAGAACGAGCAGTACTTC. Its protein is CAIRDRVKNEQYF.